The subject of this entry is one TCR beta chain. The target of this receptor is not known. A junction boundary mismatches the germline segment, possibly from a read error. Measured from the cysteine to the phenylalanine, the CDR3 is 14 residues long. The read is trimmed to its CDR3 DNA, 42 bases read in frame from base 1. From a lookup of the germline V gene (reference sequence), CDR1 and CDR2 are SEHNR and FQNEAQ. The donors were healthy, HIV-negative adults who had no recently reported acute infections or vaccinations. All donors were Caucasian adults living in Nashville, Tennessee, USA. CD4+ T cells were enriched by magnetic negative selection; naive cells were then positively selected on CD45RA, and the negative fraction formed the memory subset. Blood was obtained by leukapheresis, after which PBMCs were separated by Ficoll-Histopaque density gradient centrifugation and cryopreserved in liquid nitrogen vapor phase. Analytical flow cytometry was used to check the purity and quantity of each magnetically sorted T cell population. From each sorted fraction, genomic DNA was isolated and quantified by UV absorbance on a Nanodrop 2000c.

The data originate from a study of shared clonotypes between healthy human individuals (dated by TCRdb to about 2020). Some background on the complete study: A couple of women and a few men aged 18 to 49 years were included in the cohort. Per donor, three plates each were used for CD4 naive and CD4 memory, two for CD8 naive, and one for CD8 memory. To estimate repertoire size and how much clonotype sharing occurs between individuals, the study deeply sequenced the blood TCR repertoires of several healthy adults. Different laboratories and diverse techniques were used to prepare libraries and sequence TCR repertoires, to increase sequencing depth and limit assay-specific biases. Between about 0.8 and 9 billion PBMCs per donor were obtained by leukapheresis. What the study reported, not specific to this receptor: Rarefaction of sorted-subset datasets indicated incomplete sequencing despite the large sequencing depth. Compared with non-shared clonotypes, clonotypes shared by all four sorted-subset donors had higher generation probabilities. When a handful of donors were compared, the shared fraction of clonotypes was roughly 5% for naive CD4, 3.5% to 4% for naive CD8, more than 2% for memory CD4, and 0.4% for memory CD8. Pairwise subsampling led to the expectation that sequencing depth would affect the degree of clonotype sharing among donors. Estimated clonotype richness was generally larger for naive than for memory subsets. Sampling was restricted to blood, and TCR repertoires in tissue are likely to differ from TCR repertoires in blood. The small number of donors limited the genetic and exposure-history diversity represented.

Using the deep immunoSEQ assay, TCR CDR3 regions were amplified from genomic DNA by multiplex PCR. Genomic DNA extracted from each cell subset was distributed evenly over all wells of several immunoSEQ 96-well plates, and each plate served as one replicate. For sorted subsets, 150 to 250 ng genomic DNA, equal to some 30,000 T cell genomes, was loaded into each replicate PCR. Purified libraries were measured with a Qubit 3.0 fluorometer, size-checked on a Bioanalyzer 2100, and measured again with the KAPA Library Quantification kit. Each immunoSEQ 96-well plate was sequenced on its own single-read 150-cycle Illumina NextSeq 550 flow cell. The authors processed their data as follows. Because only junctional sequences without quality scores were contained in the immunoSEQ output, filtering matching that applied to full-length reads could not be performed. Sequences were annotated with PyIR, a Python wrapper for IgBLAST v1.9, and V/J genes and CDR3 were assigned using IMGT germline references. Reads were filtered out if the reads had weak V/J assignments (E-value above 1e-6), no CDR3, stop codons, out-of-frame junctions, or ambiguous translated residues. V3J clonotypes were defined as sequences sharing an identical inferred V gene, J gene, and CDR3 amino acid sequence. The percentage overlap between two repertoires was calculated by dividing the number of shared unique clonotypes by the size of the smaller repertoire. Repertoire richness was assessed with RTK rarefaction, the Chao1 estimator, and Recon v2.1 estimates of unobserved clonotypes. For all TCRbeta clonotypes obtained by the gDNA method from a handful of donors, generation probabilities were computed with OLGA. The table was pulled from immuneACCESS by TCRdb, which kept in-frame rearrangements only. Such tables lose some clones; where checked, under half of the loss comes from unresolved V genes, and the rest has no known cause. Clone size and V and J calls were adopted from that table, with D and trimming inferred from the DNA. This sample is represented by about 2,500,000 clones; approximately 90% of them were singletons. Clones ranked in the top ten supply roughly 0.13% of the sample.

The clonotype was recovered from a man younger than 30 in good health. The source material was naive CD4+ T cells sorted from blood. The cell subset or site label of this sample denotes: CD45RA+ positively selected. The chain joins TRBV7-9 to TRBJ2-7; D gene: possibly TRBD1, on 6 matching bases. The nucleotides read TGTGCCAGCAGCTTAGGACAGGCCTCCTACGGGCAGTACTTC. It codes for CASSLGQASYGQYF.